This TCR beta chain was retrieved from a study of blood T cell repertoires in COVID-19. Across the study: Samples representing acute and convalescent COVID-19 were sourced from the United States, Italy and Spain. PBMCs, B-cell-depleted T cells, or T cells were the source of the cDNA or gDNA that made up the material.

Authors' analysis steps: Nucleated cell number was recorded as an estimate derived from reference gene primer amplification. Repertoires were generated with immunoSEQ multiplex PCR, while TCRdb's copy carries only in-frame clones and drops some. That table gives V, J and clone size, and the DNA gave D and trimming. The sample lists 330,000 or so clones; 87% were seen once. The V and J ends lost 0 bases and 5 bases, in that order; junction bases with no gene match: 5. Germline assignment: CDR1 SGHRS and CDR2 YFSETQ. This CDR3 is built from 16 residues. Those enrolled in Seattle joined during active infection and were followed longitudinally afterward.

What was sequenced was peripheral blood. The receptor comes from a man aged 25 to 45 with COVID-19, enrolled during active disease. The J gene is TRBJ2-1, the V gene TRBV5-1; 10 bases are a match to TRBD2. The CDR3 nucleotides are TGCGCCAGCAGCTTGGTCCTAGCGGGAGTGAACAATGAGCAGTTCTTC. Its protein product is CASSLVLAGVNNEQFF.